The 32 T cell receptor beta chains below all came from one sample that was sequenced in a study of blood T cell repertoires in COVID-19. TCRdb keeps only in-frame clones here, not all; method: immunoSEQ multiplex PCR. Of around 93,000 clones in the sample, about 90% were seen once. Sequencing was carried out using peripheral blood. These receptor sequences come from a man younger than 35 with COVID-19, enrolled during active disease.

J is TRBJ2-7 and V is TRBV18; TRBD1 might be the D (5 bases). Germline CDR1 reads KGHSH; CDR2 reads LQKENI. CDR3 length: 13 residues. V shed 2 bases and J shed 6 bases, with 11 bases lying between them. The CDR3 DNA sequence: TGTGCCAGCTCACCAGAAGGGGTCTCCGAGCAGTACTTC. Encoded protein: CASSPEGVSEQYF.

The rearrangement uses TRBV15 and TRBJ2-2; weak D call: TRBD2 (6 bases). CDR3 length: 15 amino acids. Germline CDR1 LNHNV, CDR2 YYDKDF (reference sequence). Trimming took off 4 bases at V and 2 bases at J, with 11 bases between the two ends. CDR3 sequence reads: CATSTVAVNTGELFF. The DNA for the CDR3 is TGTGCCACCAGCACCGTAGCGGTTAACACCGGGGAGCTGTTTTTT. Full variable domain (remainder filled in from reference TRBV15 and TRBJ2-2): DAMVIQNPRYQVTQFGKPVTLSCSQTLNHNVMYWYQQKSSQAPKLLFHYYDKDFNNEADTPDNFQSRRPNTSFCFLDIRSPGLGDTAMYLCATSTVAVNTGELFFGEGSRLTVL.

The J gene is TRBJ2-5, the V gene TRBV3-1 (or the pseudogene TRBV3-2); 9 nucleotides agree with TRBD2. Germline trimming cut 3 bases from V and 9 bases from J; bases unmatched to any gene: 14. The CDR3 is made up of 16 amino acids. CDR1 is LGHDT, CDR2 YNNKEL, per germline (reference sequence). As DNA, the CDR3 is TGTGCCAGCAGCCAGGGACTTATAGCGGGAGTTGGGTCCCAGTACTTC. Protein: CASSQGLIAGVGSQYF.

V and J are TRBV5-6 and TRBJ2-5, with D perhaps TRBD2 (5 bases). The CDR3 spans 13 residues. Germline assignment: CDR1 SGHDT and CDR2 YYEEEE. V was shortened by 3 bases and J by 2 bases, with 8 bases between the two germline ends. In nucleotides, the CDR3 is TGTGCCAGCAGCTCGGGGTTGCAAGAGACCCAGTACTTC. It is translated as CASSSGLQETQYF.

The V gene is TRBV11-2, the J gene TRBJ1-1; D possibly corresponds to TRBD1 (6 bases). Germline V gene data show CDR1 as SGHAT and CDR2 as FQNNGV. V was trimmed by 0 bases and J by 6 bases, leaving 11 bases between them. There are 14 residues in the CDR3. The CDR3 DNA reads as TGTGCCAGCAGCTTAGAGGGGGCGGGGGCTGAAGCTTTCTTT. Its translation: CASSLEGAGAEAFF.

V usage is TRBV6-4 and J usage is TRBJ2-2; 7 bases are a match to TRBD1. The CDR3 runs to 14 residues. The germline CDR1 and CDR2 sequences are MRHNA and SNTAGT. Trimming took 5 bases from V and 4 from J; bases not matched to a gene: 4. Written as DNA, the CDR3 is TGTGCCAGCAGTACAGGGGCAACCACCGGGGAGCTGTTTTTT. Protein: CASSTGATTGELFF.

The rearrangement joins TRBV19 to TRBJ1-5; perhaps TRBD1 as D (6 bases). Germline lookup yields CDR1 LNHDA and CDR2 SQIVND (reference sequence). This CDR3 contains 15 residues. V gave up 7 bases and J gave up 0 bases, with 13 bases separating them. The CDR3 DNA reads TGTGCCAGTAAAGGCAGGGGCCATAGCAATCAGCCCCAGCATTTT. It codes for CASKGRGHSNQPQHF.

J is TRBJ2-7 and V is TRBV28; TRBD1 is a possible D gene (5 bases). Germline V lookup: CDR1 MDHEN, CDR2 SYDVKM. The CDR3 runs to 14 residues. With 5 bases removed from V and 0 bases from J, the gap between germline ends came to 11 bases. The CDR3 nucleotides read TGTGCCAGCAGTGCCTTAGGGGACTCCTACGAGCAGTACTTC. Amino acid sequence: CASSALGDSYEQYF. Combining the CDR3 with reference TRBV28 and TRBJ2-7 gives the whole variable domain DVKVTQSSRYLVKRTGEKVFLECVQDMDHENMFWYRQDPGLGLRLIYFSYDVKMKEKGDIPEGYSVSREKKERFSLILESASTNQTSMYLCASSALGDSYEQYFGPGTRLTVT.

This clone was seen just once. The genes are TRBV12-3 or TRBV12-4 and TRBJ2-1; 8 bases are shared with TRBD2. This CDR3 is 13 amino acids long. V gave up 2 bases and J gave up 7 bases; unmatched junction bases: 1. The CDR3 sequence: CASSLSGRNEQFF. For the CDR3, the DNA is TGTGCCAGCAGTTTAAGCGGGAGAAATGAGCAGTTCTTC.

As for this clone: At one boundary the junction diverges from the germline segment, which might be a read error. CDR3 in amino acids: CASSDRAGMKTEAFF. CDR3 coding DNA: TGTGCCAGCAGTGACCGCGCGGGGATGAAAACTGAAGCTTTCTTT. The genes are TRBV6-1 and TRBJ1-1; D not certain. Germline CDR1 reads MNHNS; CDR2 reads SASEGT. The CDR3 loop spans 15 amino acids.

The V gene is TRBV28, the J gene TRBJ2-7; 8 bases are shared with TRBD2. CDR3 length: 15 residues. V shed 7 bases, J shed 3 bases, and the junction held 11 bases outside the gene matches. Germline lookup yields CDR1 MDHEN and CDR2 SYDVKM. Here the CDR3 DNA reads TGTGCCAGCAACTCAAAAGCGGGAGCCAACTACGAGCAGTACTTC. Translated, it gives CASNSKAGANYEQYF.

The chain recombines TRBV6-2 or TRBV6-3 with TRBJ2-2; no clear D. This CDR3 region has 16 residues. The V and J ends lost 3 bases and 1 base respectively, with 12 bases between them. CDR1 and CDR2 (germline): MNHEY, SVGEGT. The DNA of the CDR3 is TGTGCCAGCAGTTATTGGTGGGCAGGGAACACCGGGGAGCTGTTTTTT. Translated: CASSYWWAGNTGELFF.

The genes are TRBV28 and TRBJ1-1; perhaps TRBD1 as D (5 bases). Between the trimmed V and J ends, which lost 7 bases and 11 bases, there was a span of 26 bases. The CDR3 length is 15 residues. Looked up from germline, CDR1 is MDHEN and CDR2 is SYDVKM. CDR3 sequence reads: CASIPGGFYRLAAFF. The CDR3 nucleotides are TGTGCCAGCATTCCCGGGGGATTTTATCGACTTGCGGCTTTCTTT. Complete variable domain (other parts from reference TRBV28 and TRBJ1-1): DVKVTQSSRYLVKRTGEKVFLECVQDMDHENMFWYRQDPGLGLRLIYFSYDVKMKEKGDIPEGYSVSREKKERFSLILESASTNQTSMYLCASIPGGFYRLAAFFGQGTRLTVV.

This rearrangement joins TRBV9 to TRBJ1-2, with 9 bases fitting TRBD1. V was clipped by 6 bases and J by 8 bases; unmatched bases: 5. The germline V gene has CDR1 SGDLS and CDR2 YYNGEE. The CDR3 runs to 12 residues. Here the CDR3 DNA reads TGTGCCAGCAAGGGACAGGGACTCGGCTACACCTTC. The encoded protein is CASKGQGLGYTF.

The rearrangement links TRBV7-3 to TRBJ2-1; 14 bases are a match to TRBD2. The V and J ends lost 2 bases and 1 base, in that order; junction bases with no gene match: 4. Germline V gives CDR1 SGHTA, CDR2 FQGTGA. The CDR3 is made up of 18 amino acids. The CDR3 spells CASSLFGLAGGSYNEQFF. CDR3 in DNA: TGTGCCAGCAGCTTATTTGGACTAGCGGGAGGATCCTACAATGAGCAGTTCTTC.

The rearrangement joins TRBV29-1 to TRBJ1-1; D call uncertain. In germline, CDR1 is SQVTM, CDR2 ANQGSEA. The CDR3 consists of 13 residues. V shed 4 bases and J shed 1 base, with 10 bases lying between them. The CDR3 DNA is TGCAGCGTTGTGGGCTACCCGAACACTGAAGCTTTCTTT. Translating gives CSVVGYPNTEAFF.

V gene TRBV6-5 combines with J gene TRBJ2-2, with D possibly TRBD2 on 6 matching bases. The germline CDR1 and CDR2 sequences are MNHEY and SVGAGI. Trimming took off 9 bases at V and 7 bases at J, with 9 bases between the two ends. This CDR3 is 11 amino acids long. The chain's CDR3 is CAREGFGELFF. The CDR3 nucleotides are TGTGCCAGGGAGGGTTTCGGGGAGCTGTTTTTT.

The chain couples TRBV7-2 to TRBJ2-7; no clear D. Germline V lookup: CDR1 SGHTA, CDR2 FQGNSA. The CDR3 totals 15 residues. Trimming pared 1 base from V and 0 bases from J, leaving 10 bases between. The CDR3 nucleotides read TGTGCCAGCAGCTTAGGTGGCCGATCCTCCTACGAGCAGTACTTC. Protein product: CASSLGGRSSYEQYF. Looking up the rest from reference TRBV7-2 and TRBJ2-7 gives the full variable domain: GAGVSQSPSNKVTEKGKDVELRCDPISGHTALYWYRQSLGQGLEFLIYFQGNSAPDKSGLPSDRFSAERTGGSVSTLTIQRTQQEDSAVYLCASSLGGRSSYEQYFGPGTRLTVT.

In this sample, this clone turned up once. The chain joins TRBV14 to TRBJ2-3; 11 bases are shared with TRBD2. After removal of 1 base from V and 5 bases from J, the junction contained 2 bases not matched to a gene. CDR1 and CDR2 from the germline V gene are SGHDN and FVKESK. The CDR3 loop spans 15 amino acids. The CDR3 DNA is TGTGCCAGCAGCCAAGCAACTAGCGGGAGAGATACGCAGTATTTT. It encodes CASSQATSGRDTQYF.

This clone appeared a single time. The genes are TRBV7-2 and TRBJ2-7; 14 positions match TRBD2. The ends lost 5 bases at V and 5 bases at J; junction bases unmatched: 11. Per the germline V gene, CDR1 is SGHTA and CDR2 is FQGNSA. This CDR3 spans 17 amino acids. The CDR3 protein is CASSLQRLAGGSNEQYF. The CDR3 region has the DNA TGTGCCAGCAGCCTTCAAAGACTAGCGGGAGGGAGTAACGAGCAGTACTTC. The full variable domain, its missing parts supplied by reference TRBV7-2 and TRBJ2-7, is GAGVSQSPSNKVTEKGKDVELRCDPISGHTALYWYRQSLGQGLEFLIYFQGNSAPDKSGLPSDRFSAERTGGSVSTLTIQRTQQEDSAVYLCASSLQRLAGGSNEQYFGPGTRLTVT.

This chain uses TRBV2 with TRBJ1-2, with TRBD1 identical over 7 bases. Germline-derived CDR1 and CDR2 are SNHLY and FYNNEI. This CDR3 contains 12 residues. Germline trimming cut 6 bases from V and 8 bases from J; bases unmatched to any gene: 6. The CDR3 sequence is CASRDDRVGYTF. The CDR3 nucleotides read TGTGCCAGCAGGGACGACAGGGTCGGCTACACCTTC.

The DNA for the CDR3 is TGTGCCAGCAGTTTATTGTGGGAGGGCCCTTCCTACGAGCAGTACTTC. This sequence encodes CASSLLWEGPSYEQYF. The chain links TRBV28 to TRBJ2-7, with 7 bases matching TRBD2. The CDR3 contains 16 residues. Trimming cost V 1 base and J 1 base; bases outside gene matches: 7. Germline lookup yields CDR1 MDHEN and CDR2 SYDVKM.

This clone occurred a few times. The chain joins TRBV7-6 to TRBJ1-1; 7 bases are a match to TRBD1. Germline V gene sequence: CDR1 SGHVS, CDR2 FNYEAQ. CDR3 length equals 19 residues. The V and J ends lost 1 base and 1 base, in that order; junction bases with no gene match: 15. CDR3 bases: TGTGCCAGCAGCTTAGTGGGTTCGTACGCAGGGGGGAAGAACACTGAAGCTTTCTTT. Encoded protein: CASSLVGSYAGGKNTEAFF.

The chain couples TRBV7-9 to TRBJ2-1, with a possible D match to TRBD2 (6 bases). V shed 1 base and J shed 4 bases, with 11 bases lying between them. CDR3 length: 15 residues. The V gene's germline CDR1 is SEHNR and CDR2 FQNEAQ (reference sequence). This CDR3 is CASSLDGSRYNEQFF. CDR3 coding DNA: TGTGCCAGCAGCTTAGACGGGAGCCGGTACAATGAGCAGTTCTTC.

The chain uses TRBV18 and TRBJ1-2; 9 nucleotides line up with TRBD1. The J segment lost 6 bases and the V segment lost 3 bases, leaving 2 bases of the junction unmatched. CDR3 size: 13 residues. Germline CDR1 is KGHSH and CDR2 is LQKENI. The CDR3 loop is CASSPGTGNGYTF. The CDR3 nucleotides are TGTGCCAGCTCACCTGGGACAGGGAATGGCTACACCTTC.

This clone showed up just once. In DNA form, the CDR3 reads TGTGCCAGCAGCCAAGACGGGACAGGGGGAAAAGCTTTCTTT. It is translated as CASSQDGTGGKAFF. The genes are TRBV3-1 (or the pseudogene TRBV3-2) and TRBJ1-1; 11 nucleotides agree with TRBD1. J was trimmed by 9 bases and V by 0 bases; bases with no gene match: 3. The CDR3 loop spans 14 amino acids. Germline-derived CDR1 and CDR2 are LGHDT and YNNKEL (reference sequence).

The chain recombines TRBV27 with TRBJ2-1; the match to TRBD1 covers 10 bases. V trimming: 0 bases; J trimming: 8 bases; junction bases outside the gene matches: 7. Germline lookup yields CDR1 MNHEY and CDR2 SMNVEV (reference sequence). The CDR3 runs 16 residues. The CDR3 bases are TGTGCCAGCAGTTTATCCCGGACAGGGGGTACGGATGAGCAGTTCTTC. Its protein is CASSLSRTGGTDEQFF.

The chain has TRBV6-5 and TRBJ2-1; possibly TRBD1 for D (5 bases). The CDR3 has 14 amino acids. Trimming took off 5 bases at V and 3 bases at J, with 11 bases between the two ends. CDR1 and CDR2 from the germline V gene are MNHEY and SVGAGI. The CDR3 DNA follows: TGTGCCAGCAGTCCAAGGACAAACTACAATGAGCAGTTCTTC. It specifies CASSPRTNYNEQFF.

The table lists this clone with a count of one. This sequence joins TRBV6-4 and TRBJ2-1, with 9 bases that match TRBD1. V was pared by 2 bases and J by 7 bases, with 12 bases of the junction left unmatched. Germline V lookup: CDR1 MRHNA, CDR2 SNTAGT. This CDR3 has 17 amino acids. The CDR3 DNA is TGTGCCAGCAGTGACCGTTTTAAAGGGACAGGGAGTAATGAGCAGTTCTTC. This translates into CASSDRFKGTGSNEQFF.

The chain couples TRBV6-2 or TRBV6-3 to TRBJ2-7; D is unresolved. The CDR3 is 13 residues long. The germline V gene has CDR1 MNHEY and CDR2 SVGEGT. V dropped 4 bases and J dropped 6 bases, with 13 bases sitting between them. CDR3 DNA sequence: TGTGCCAGCAGTTCGCGCGGCGGCTCCGAGCAGTACTTC. This gives the protein CASSSRGGSEQYF.

The chain links TRBV19 to TRBJ2-2, with 11 bases matching TRBD2. Germline lookup yields CDR1 LNHDA and CDR2 SQIVND (reference sequence). The CDR3 is made up of 15 amino acids. V lost 5 bases, J lost 4 bases, and 3 bases stayed unmatched. In DNA, the CDR3 is TGTGCCAGTAGTCTACTAGCGGGAGTCACCGGGGAGCTGTTTTTT. It yields the protein CASSLLAGVTGELFF.

The gene calls are TRBV6-5 and TRBJ2-1, with D unclear. Germline CDR1 MNHEY, CDR2 SVGAGI. This CDR3 has 15 amino acids. Trimming left V 2 bases short and J 6 bases short, with 14 bases between. In DNA, the CDR3 is TGTGCCAGCAGTTACAGGTCTTCCCCGGGCAATGAGCAGTTCTTC. It is translated as CASSYRSSPGNEQFF.